The clone carrying this T cell receptor beta chain was counted a few times. Its antigen is unidentified. The source of the sample is a study of metastatic and nonmetastatic thyroid tumors. On the study more broadly: Where malignant and benign thyroid patients were concerned, repertoires were compared across blood and tumor or nodule tissue.

None of the patients had undergone any treatment ahead of thyroid surgery. Whole-study findings and limits: TCR beta diversity was reportedly significantly higher in malignant thyroid tumors than benign nodules, in blood and tumor.

V lost 5 bases and J 8 bases, leaving 11 bases between the germline ends. CDR1 SGHTA and CDR2 FQGNSA come from the germline V gene. The length of the CDR3 is 12 residues. As handled by the study authors: Building a distant-metastasis classifier for papillary thyroid cancer drew on CDR3 differences across clinicopathological groups. TCRdb re-processed the PCR reads through MiXCR. The V and J calls were determined by TCRdb, not by the authors. The sample records around 22,000 clones, about 40% being singletons. V is TRBV7-2 and J is TRBJ2-3; D unresolved. The specimen was blood. This TCR came from a male donor with papillary thyroid cancer or a benign thyroid nodule (not recorded which). Some clones in this sample may be carry-over from other donors' samples. This CDR3 is CASSLPVGTQYF. The CDR3 DNA is TGTGCCAGCAGCCTTCCGGTTGGTACGCAGTATTTT.